This T cell receptor beta chain appears in the sequencing data of a study of T cell responses to AZD1222 COVID-19 vaccine. At the level of the study: Doses given second, at about 4 or about 12 weeks, were pooled.

The study's findings and limits: Spike-wide vaccine-associated CD4 TCRs dominated at 160-218 and 743-854.

Remarks on this clone: No antigen is known for it.

The method was immunoSEQ multiplex PCR; TCRdb's version includes in-frame clones alone and lacks a portion of them. The table lists over 130,000 clones, roughly 92% of them singletons. The input for sequencing was peripheral blood, taken on day 0 of AZD1222 vaccination. The origin of this receptor is an adult in good health.

The CDR3 nucleotides read TGCGCCAGCAGCTTGGCCATGGGACAGATGTGGAACACTGAAGCTTTCTTT. Encoded protein: CASSLAMGQMWNTEAFF. The V gene is TRBV5-1, the J gene TRBJ1-1, with 7 bases lining up with TRBD1. Germline CDR1 and CDR2: SGHRS and YFSETQ. The V segment lost 0 bases and the J segment 1 base; nucleotides outside the gene matches: 9. This CDR3 is built from 17 residues.